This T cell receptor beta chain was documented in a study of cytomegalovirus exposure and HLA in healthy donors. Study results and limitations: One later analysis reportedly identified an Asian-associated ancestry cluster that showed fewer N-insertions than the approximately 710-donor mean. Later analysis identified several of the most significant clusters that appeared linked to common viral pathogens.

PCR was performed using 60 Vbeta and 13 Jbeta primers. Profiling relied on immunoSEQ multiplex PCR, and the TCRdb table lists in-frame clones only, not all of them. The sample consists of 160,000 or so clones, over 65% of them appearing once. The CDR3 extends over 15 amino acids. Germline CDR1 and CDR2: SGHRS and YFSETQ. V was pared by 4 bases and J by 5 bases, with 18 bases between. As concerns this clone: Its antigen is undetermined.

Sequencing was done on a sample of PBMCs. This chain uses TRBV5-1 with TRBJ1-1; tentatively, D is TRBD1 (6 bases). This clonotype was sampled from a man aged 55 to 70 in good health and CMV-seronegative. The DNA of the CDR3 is TGCGCCAGCAGCGCACGGACAGAGCGAGGTACTGAAGCTTTCTTT. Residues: CASSARTERGTEAFF.